These T cell receptor beta chains were read from a single sample in a study of PD-1 blockade in classical Hodgkin lymphoma. The assay was immunoSEQ multiplex PCR, and TCRdb's table has in-frame clones only and misses some. The table lists 50,000 or so clones, 90% of them singletons. Sequencing was performed on peripheral blood mononuclear cells (PBMCs), taken before the fourth cycle of nivolumab. The receptors originated from a human donor with classical Hodgkin lymphoma. Each CDR3 is given with its conserved first and last residue. Fields, in order: clone size, J gene, V gene, D gene, CDR3 DNA, CDR3 protein. D genes are given only for firm matches. The size field is filled for only some rows; it gives once, few, many or a size class.

.,TRBJ2-7,TRBV5-1,TRBD2,TGCGCCAGCAGTCCTAGCGGATACTACGAGCAGTACTTC,CASSPSGYYEQYF
.,TRBJ1-5,TRBV10-3,.,TGTGCCACGCAGACGCAAGGTCAGCCCCAGCATTTT,CATQTQGQPQHF
.,TRBJ1-2,TRBV10-3,.,TGTGCCATCAGTACAGGGCACTATGGCTACACCTTC,CAISTGHYGYTF
.,TRBJ1-1,TRBV27,.,TGTGCCAGCAGGGTGATCATGACAGCTATGAACACTGAAGCTTTCTTT,CASRVIMTAMNTEAFF
.,TRBJ2-5,TRBV27,.,TGTGCCAGCAGTTTTTGGCCTAGTGGAAAAGAGACCCAGTACTTC,CASSFWPSGKETQYF
.,TRBJ1-1,TRBV5-5,.,TGTGCCAGCAGCTTGCGGCCTTTAATGGGGAACACTGAAGCTTTCTTT,CASSLRPLMGNTEAFF
.,TRBJ1-2,TRBV5-1,TRBD1,TGCGCCAGCAGCTTGGAAGGTCAGGGGGATGGCTACACCTTC,CASSLEGQGDGYTF
.,TRBJ2-7,TRBV9,TRBD2,TGTGCCAGCAGCGTAGGGGGACTTGCGGGGGAGTACGAGCAGTACTTC,CASSVGGLAGEYEQYF
.,TRBJ2-7,TRBV9,TRBD2,TGTGCCAGCAGCGCGGGACTAGCGGGACGAGAGCAGTACTTC,CASSAGLAGREQYF
.,TRBJ2-1,TRBV7-3,TRBD2,TGTGCCAGCAGCTTAACCGGGCGAACTAGCGGGAACAATGAGCAGTTCTTC,CASSLTGRTSGNNEQFF
.,TRBJ1-2,TRBV7-9,.,TGTGCCAGCAGCTTAAGAGGGCTTGGCTACACCTTC,CASSLRGLGYTF
.,TRBJ2-7,TRBV11-2,.,TGTGCCAGCAGCTTAGTGGAGCGGGTAGCCGGCGAGCAGTACTTC,CASSLVERVAGEQYF
.,TRBJ1-1,TRBV15,.,TGTGCCATCAGCCCCGGCGTGAACACTGAAGCTTTCTTT,CAISPGVNTEAFF
once,TRBJ2-1,TRBV9,.,TGTGCCAGCAGCCCCTCCCCCAATGAGCAGTTCTTC,CASSPSPNEQFF
few,TRBJ2-7,TRBV9,.,TGTGCCAGCAGCGTAGGAGTAGCTCCCTACGAGCAGTACTTC,CASSVGVAPYEQYF
.,TRBJ2-2,TRBV6-4,.,TGTGCCAGCAGCCTAGTTAGCGCCACCGGGGAGCTGTTTTTT,CASSLVSATGELFF
.,TRBJ2-7,TRBV15,.,TGTGCCACCACCCCGGACACCACAAACTACGAGCAGTACTTC,CATTPDTTNYEQYF
.,TRBJ2-7,TRBV27,.,TGTGCCAGCAGTTTAAGGACAGCAAGCTACGAGCAGTACTTC,CASSLRTASYEQYF
.,TRBJ1-2,TRBV7-8,.,TGTGCCAGCAGCCCACCCATTGACGGCGGCTACACCTTC,CASSPPIDGGYTF
.,TRBJ2-7,TRBV7-9,TRBD1,TGTGCCAGCAGCTTAACACGACAGGGGTACGAGCAGTACTTC,CASSLTRQGYEQYF
.,TRBJ2-7,TRBV15,.,TGTGCCACCCGAGGGGCCTACGAGCAGTACTTC,CATRGAYEQYF
.,TRBJ2-2,TRBV14,.,TGTGCCAGCAGCCATATACAGGCTTCGAACACCGGGGAGCTGTTTTTT,CASSHIQASNTGELFF
.,TRBJ1-3,TRBV15,.,TGTGCCACCAGGGTCAGCATATCTGGAAACACCATATATTTT,CATRVSISGNTIYF
.,TRBJ2-7,TRBV7-9,TRBD2,TGTGCCAGCAGCTTAATAAGCGGGAGCTACGAGCAGTACTTC,CASSLISGSYEQYF
.,TRBJ2-1,TRBV7-2,.,TGTGCCAGCAGCTTATTGGTCGGGGAAAAGTTCTTC,CASSLLVGEKFF
.,TRBJ2-7,TRBV4-1,.,TGCGCCAGCAGCCACGGTCGCGCGGGCTCCTACGAGCAGTACTTC,CASSHGRAGSYEQYF
.,TRBJ1-2,TRBV29-1,.,TGCAGCGTTGAAGTTGGCTACACCTTC,CSVEVGYTF
.,TRBJ2-5,TRBV9,.,TGTGCCAGCAACTCGGGTTTACGAGAGACCCAGTACTTC,CASNSGLRETQYF
.,TRBJ1-3,TRBV20-1,.,TGCAGTGCTAGCCCTGACCACACCATATATTTT,CSASPDHTIYF
few,TRBJ2-7,TRBV6-5,TRBD1,TGTGCCAGCAGTTCCGACAGGGGTTCCTACGAGCAGTACTTC,CASSSDRGSYEQYF
.,TRBJ1-2,TRBV28,TRBD1,TGTGCCAGCAGCACCTCCGACAGGGGGTTTGGCTACACCTTC,CASSTSDRGFGYTF
once,TRBJ2-7,TRBV29-1,.,TGCAGCGCCGCGACACAGATCTCCTACGAGCAGTACTTC,CSAATQISYEQYF
once,TRBJ1-2,TRBV27,.,TGTGCCAGCAGTCCCCGGGAGGCTTCGTTAGGCTACACCTTC,CASSPREASLGYTF
.,TRBJ2-1,TRBV29-1,.,TGCAGCGTACCCCTAGCGCGGGAGCAGTTCTTC,CSVPLAREQFF
.,TRBJ2-7,TRBV5-1,.,TGCGCCAGCAGCTTGGTTTCTAGTAGCTACGAGCAGTACTTC,CASSLVSSSYEQYF
.,TRBJ2-7,TRBV7-2,TRBD2,TGTGCTAGCAGCCTACTAGCGGGCTCGAACTACGAGCAGTACTTC,CASSLLAGSNYEQYF
.,TRBJ2-5,TRBV9,.,TGTGCCAGCAGCGCCCGGACTCCTCAAGAGACCCAGTACTTC,CASSARTPQETQYF
.,TRBJ2-1,TRBV7-8,.,TGTGCCAGCAGCTTACCGCTCTTCCGACCCGGGGGAACTATCTACAATGAGCAGTTCTTC,CASSLPLFRPGGTIYNEQFF
.,TRBJ2-1,TRBV16,TRBD2,TGTGCCAGCAGCCCAAATCAGGCGGGAGTGGGGTACAATGAGCAGTTCTTC,CASSPNQAGVGYNEQFF
.,TRBJ1-1,TRBV7-3,.,TGTGCCAGCAGCTTGGAAGACAGGAATGGAGCTGAAGCTTTCTTT,CASSLEDRNGAEAFF
once,TRBJ2-3,TRBV27,.,TGTGCCACCGGGCCCGGCACAGATACGCAGTATTTT,CATGPGTDTQYF
.,TRBJ2-7,TRBV5-8,.,TGTGCCAGCAGCCCGAGGGGTTCCGGGCCGCTACGCTACGAGCAGTACTTC,CASSPRGSGPLRYEQYF
.,TRBJ1-5,TRBV10-3,.,TGTGCCATCAGTCTCACCCAGAACCTAAATCAGCCCCAGCATTTT,CAISLTQNLNQPQHF
.,TRBJ2-7,TRBV11-3,TRBD1,TGTGCCAGCAGCTCCCCGACAGGGAACCCCTACGAGCAGTACTTC,CASSSPTGNPYEQYF
.,TRBJ2-7,TRBV27,.,TGTGCCAGCAGTTCGAAACAGGTTCGCTCCTACGAGCAGTACTTC,CASSSKQVRSYEQYF
.,TRBJ2-5,TRBV28,.,TGTGCCAGCAGTATGCCGGGTAGCATCCAAGAGACCCAGTACTTC,CASSMPGSIQETQYF
.,TRBJ2-1,TRBV28,.,TGTGCCAGCAGTTTCACCAGGGGCTACAATGAGCAGTTCTTC,CASSFTRGYNEQFF
.,TRBJ1-1,TRBV4-1,.,TGCGCCAGCAGCCAAGCCGGGGCAGGACTTTCGACCTGGAACACTGAAGCTTTCTTT,CASSQAGAGLSTWNTEAFF
.,TRBJ2-3,TRBV9,TRBD2,TGTGCCAGCAGCGTAGATCTAGCGGGAGTTACAGATACGCAGTATTTT,CASSVDLAGVTDTQYF
.,TRBJ2-3,TRBV27,.,TGTGCCAGCTCGTCAGGGGTGTGGGGCACAGATACGCAGTATTTT,CASSSGVWGTDTQYF
.,TRBJ1-5,TRBV5-1,TRBD1,TGCGCCAGCAGCTTAGAACAGGGGAGGAATCAGCCCCAGCATTTT,CASSLEQGRNQPQHF
once,TRBJ2-5,TRBV6-1,.,TGTGCCAGCAGTAAGCCGGGTTTCCAAGAGACCCAGTACTTC,CASSKPGFQETQYF
.,TRBJ2-6,TRBV5-1,.,TGCGCCAGCAAACCGAGAAACAGGTTTGACTCTGGGGCCAACGTCCTGACTTTC,CASKPRNRFDSGANVLTF
.,TRBJ2-3,TRBV5-1,.,TGCGCCAGCAGTCCCTACTTCGCATCAGATACGCAGTATTTT,CASSPYFASDTQYF
.,TRBJ2-3,TRBV5-1,.,TGCGCCAGCAGCTTGAGCGGCTCTGGAGATACGCAGTATTTT,CASSLSGSGDTQYF
.,TRBJ2-1,TRBV6-1,TRBD2,TGTGCCAGCAGTGAACGGCCTAGCGGGAGGGATGAGCAGTTCTTC,CASSERPSGRDEQFF
.,TRBJ1-2,TRBV5-1,TRBD1,TGCGCCAGCAGCCCGGGACAGAACTATGGCTACACCTTC,CASSPGQNYGYTF
once,TRBJ1-1,TRBV19,.,TGTGCCAGTACTTGGCGGGGCACTGAAGCTTTCTTT,CASTWRGTEAFF